What follows are 17 T cell receptor beta chains derived from one specimen sequenced in a study of blood T cell repertoires in COVID-19. The data were produced by immunoSEQ multiplex PCR, yet TCRdb's version contains in-frame clones alone and is incomplete. Among under 250,000 clones listed, approximately 83% were seen once. Input material: PBMCs or T cells enriched from blood (not recorded which). The receptor set was obtained from a woman aged 40 to 50 with acute COVID-19.

This clone was seen only once. This rearrangement joins TRBV28 to TRBJ2-1; D gene ambiguous. The CDR3 totals 16 residues. Germline CDR1 is MDHEN and CDR2 is SYDVKM. Trimming took 7 bases from V and 3 from J, leaving 19 bases between them. The CDR3 sequence: CASTRTDINFYNEQFF. The CDR3 DNA sequence: TGTGCCAGCACGCGCACAGATATTAACTTCTACAATGAGCAGTTCTTC.

This sequence joins TRBV28 and TRBJ2-2; 11 bases line up with TRBD1. Per germline, CDR1 MDHEN and CDR2 SYDVKM. The CDR3 consists of 14 residues. The chain's CDR3 is CVAGTGGSTGELFF. The CDR3 nucleotides are TGTGTTGCCGGGACAGGGGGTTCCACCGGGGAGCTGTTTTTT.

V usage is TRBV20-1 and J usage is TRBJ2-3, with TRBD2 matching 14 bases. CDR3 size: 15 residues. CDR1 is DFQATT and CDR2 is SNEGSKA in the germline V gene (reference sequence). The ends lost 3 bases at V and 4 bases at J; junction bases unmatched: 3. CDR3 protein: CSASGTSGSADTQYF. DNA of the CDR3: TGCAGTGCTAGTGGGACTAGCGGGAGTGCAGATACGCAGTATTTT.

The J gene is TRBJ1-1, the V gene TRBV5-1; the D gene is possibly TRBD1 (5 bases). Trimming removed 0 bases from V and 1 base from J, with 13 bases in between. The CDR3 length is 16 residues. Germline CDR1 SGHRS, CDR2 YFSETQ. CDR3 protein: CASSLGAGLSNTEAFF. CDR3 nucleotide sequence: TGCGCCAGCAGCTTGGGGGCGGGACTGTCGAACACTGAAGCTTTCTTT. The variable domain in full, with the rest retrieved from reference TRBV5-1 and TRBJ1-1, is KAGVTQTPRYLIKTRGQQVTLSCSPISGHRSVSWYQQTPGQGLQFLFEYFSETQRNKGNFPGRFSGRQFSNSRSEMNVSTLELGDSALYLCASSLGAGLSNTEAFFGQGTRLTVV.

The rearrangement links TRBV28 to TRBJ1-2; 8 nucleotides line up with TRBD1. Germline CDR1 reads MDHEN; CDR2 reads SYDVKM. Trimming cost V 8 bases and J 8 bases; bases outside gene matches: 7. The length of the CDR3 is 12 residues. CDR3 region: CASYQGAGGYTF. CDR3 in DNA: TGTGCCAGCTACCAGGGGGCAGGAGGCTACACCTTC.

The chain employs TRBV5-1 and TRBJ1-4; perhaps TRBD1 as D (6 bases). Per germline, CDR1 SGHRS and CDR2 YFSETQ. The ends were cut back, 4 bases at V and 0 bases at J, with 16 bases in the middle. There are 17 residues in the CDR3. CDR3 bases: TGCGCCAGCAGCACGGACAGTTCGGGTTCAACTAATGAAAAACTGTTTTTT. Its translation is CASSTDSSGSTNEKLFF.

The chain recombines TRBV14 with TRBJ1-1; 7 bases match TRBD1. The length of the CDR3 is 15 residues. J lost 7 bases, V lost 3 bases, and 11 bases had no gene match. Per the germline V gene, CDR1 is SGHDN and CDR2 is FVKESK. As DNA, the CDR3 is TGTGCCAGCAGCCAGACGCACAGGGGTTTTAGTGAAGCTTTCTTT. This encodes CASSQTHRGFSEAFF.

This chain joins TRBV6-9 and TRBJ2-5; a weak D match, TRBD1 (6 bases). The V end was cut by 6 bases, the J end by 5 bases, with 13 bases between. This CDR3 has 13 amino acids. The germline V gene encodes CDR1 MNHGY and CDR2 SVAAGI. The CDR3 DNA reads as TGTGCCAGCAGCCAATACAGGGACGAGACCCAGTACTTC. Translation: CASSQYRDETQYF.

The chain recombines TRBV6-5 with TRBJ1-5; TRBD1 is a possible D gene (5 bases). V dropped 9 bases and J dropped 4 bases, with 10 bases sitting between them. The CDR3 totals 12 residues. CDR1 and CDR2 (germline): MNHEY, SVGAGI. In DNA form, the CDR3 reads TGTGCCAGGCCGGGGGGGAATCAGCCCCAGCATTTT. Translation: CARPGGNQPQHF.

The chain couples TRBV5-6 to TRBJ2-7; 8 nucleotides align to TRBD2. CDR1 is SGHDT and CDR2 is YYEEEE in the germline V gene. CDR3 length: 16 residues. The V gene end was trimmed by 3 bases and the J gene end by 2 bases; junction bases not matched to a gene: 10. For the CDR3, the DNA is TGTGCCAGCAGCTCCCCGGGACTAGAAACCCCCTACGAGCAGTACTTC. Its translation is CASSSPGLETPYEQYF.

This clone was counted only a few times. The chain has TRBV28 and TRBJ2-2; weak D call: TRBD1 (6 bases). Germline V gives CDR1 MDHEN, CDR2 SYDVKM. Between the trimmed V and J ends, which lost 4 bases and 8 bases, there was a span of 11 bases. CDR3 length: 13 residues. The CDR3 bases are TGTGCCAGCAGTTACAGGGCAGCGGGGGAGCTGTTTTTT. This sequence encodes CASSYRAAGELFF.

The rearrangement links TRBV4-3 to TRBJ1-5; 8 bases are a match to TRBD1. This CDR3 has 15 residues. The germline V gene encodes CDR1 LGHNA and CDR2 YSLEER. V shed 0 bases, J shed 5 bases, and the junction held 3 bases outside the gene matches. CDR3 nucleotides: TGCGCCAGCAGCCAAGAGGACAGGGTCGATCAGCCCCAGCATTTT. This translates into CASSQEDRVDQPQHF.

This rearrangement joins TRBV5-5 to TRBJ1-5; 10 bases match TRBD1. This CDR3 has 16 residues. V lost 3 bases to trimming and J lost 0 bases; unmatched junction nucleotides: 3. Germline V lookup: CDR1 SGHKS, CDR2 YYEKEE (reference sequence). CDR3 nucleotides: TGTGCCAGCAGCTGGGGACAGGGGAATAGCAATCAGCCCCAGCATTTT. Translated, it gives CASSWGQGNSNQPQHF.

The rearrangement links TRBV6-6 to TRBJ1-5; a possible D gene is TRBD1 (5 bases). The CDR3 totals 15 residues. Germline V gene data show CDR1 as MNHNY and CDR2 as SVGAGI (reference sequence). Trimming cost V 6 bases and J 2 bases, with 14 bases left between them. The CDR3 nucleotides are TGTGCCAGCAGGGATGGGGGGTCGGGCAATCAGCCCCAGCATTTT. As protein: CASRDGGSGNQPQHF.

The chain is built from TRBV14 and TRBJ2-1, with a tentative D call TRBD1 (5 bases). The V end lost 0 bases, the J end lost 10 bases, and 7 bases lay between the germline ends. Germline V gene lookup returns CDR1 SGHDN and CDR2 FVKESK. This CDR3 region has 12 residues. This CDR3 is CASSQDWGEQFF. CDR3 nucleotides: TGTGCCAGCAGCCAAGACTGGGGCGAGCAGTTCTTC.

V usage is TRBV5-1 and J usage is TRBJ2-6, with TRBD1 identical over 9 bases. V was pared by 2 bases and J by 0 bases, with 9 bases of the junction left unmatched. This CDR3 comprises 19 residues. Germline V gene sequence: CDR1 SGHRS, CDR2 YFSETQ. In DNA, the CDR3 is TGCGCCAGCAGCTTCCGGGACAGGGAGTCAGACTCTGGGGCCAACGTCCTGACTTTC. Its protein is CASSFRDRESDSGANVLTF.

The chain combines TRBV27 with TRBJ2-3, with TRBD2 matching over 8 bases. Trimming removed 1 base from V and 3 bases from J; junction bases left unmatched: 9. The CDR3 runs to 17 residues. Germline assignment: CDR1 MNHEY and CDR2 SMNVEV (reference sequence). The CDR3: CASSLLSLAARTDTQYF. The CDR3 DNA sequence: TGTGCCAGCAGTTTATTGTCACTAGCGGCCAGAACAGATACGCAGTATTTT.